This T cell receptor (beta chain) was recorded in a study of T cell clonality in common variable immunodeficiency. In this sample, this clone turned up many times. The read comes to an end 3 residues before the CDR3 does, leaving the germline J gene to fill in the end. Other DNA sequences in this sample translate to the same CDR3. Per germline, CDR1 DFQATT and CDR2 SNEGSKA (reference sequence). With 3 bases clipped from V and 4 bases from J, the junction kept 5 bases outside the gene matches. This CDR3 contains 13 residues. Repertoires were generated with immunoSEQ multiplex PCR, while TCRdb's copy carries only in-frame clones and drops some. This table holds about 37,000 clones with no singletons; the top ten claim 0.95%.

The V gene is TRBV20-1, the J gene TRBJ2-7; 8 nucleotides agree with TRBD1. Sequencing used peripheral blood mononuclear cells. The clonotype comes from a person aged 18 to 75 in good health. The DNA read from the CDR3 is TGCAGTGCTAGGGGGACAGGTGGATACGAG. It is translated as CSARGTGGYE. The full CDR3 is CSARGTGGYEQYF.